Shown below are 21 T cell receptor beta chains from a single sample sequenced in a study of graft-versus-host responses after intestinal transplantation (dated by TCRdb to 2020 to 2022). These TCRs are of unknown antigen specificity. The intended sense of this specimen's time point label: cells obtained before transplantation from donor or recipient. Receptor libraries were prepared by the immunoSEQ multiplex PCR assay. TCRdb took this table from immuneACCESS and kept in-frame rearrangements with V and J called. Such tables lack part of the clones; where checked against another copy, unresolved V genes explain under half of the gap, and the rest is unexplained. In this sample the table shows 75,000 to 100,000 clones, 92% of which occur a single time. The ten largest clones add up to 0.15% to 0.2% of the sample. The material was unstimulated CD4+ T cells sorted from spleen or lymph node cells, obtained before intestinal transplant. The receptors come from a human donor who received an intestinal transplant.

The CDR3 protein is CASSSGGTDPDTQYF. The CDR3 DNA is TGCGCCAGCAGCTCGGGGGGGACAGATCCAGATACGCAGTATTTT. The gene calls are TRBV5-1 and TRBJ2-3, with D tentatively TRBD2 (8 bases). The CDR3 spans 15 residues. Deletions cut 3 bases from V and 4 bases from J, with 15 bases between. Germline CDR1 is SGHRS and CDR2 is YFSETQ.

V is TRBV28 and J is TRBJ2-1; D is unresolved. Trimming pared 6 bases from V and 7 bases from J, leaving 10 bases between. Germline CDR1 and CDR2: MDHEN and SYDVKM. The CDR3 is 12 amino acids. The CDR3 nucleotides are TGTGCCAGCAGCCCGTTTATGAATGAGCAGTTCTTC. Amino acids: CASSPFMNEQFF.

The chain uses TRBV30 and TRBJ1-5; 9 bases map to TRBD1. The germline gives CDR1 GTSNPN, CDR2 SVGIG (reference sequence). The length of the CDR3 is 15 residues. The ends lost 1 base at V and 2 bases at J; junction bases unmatched: 3. The CDR3 bases are TGTGCCTGGAGTGCGGGACAGGGAGGCAATCAGCCCCAGCATTTT. As protein: CAWSAGQGGNQPQHF. Full variable domain (rest looked up from reference TRBV30 and TRBJ1-5): SQTIHQWPATLVQPVGSPLSLECTVEGTSNPNLYWYRQAAGRGLQLLFYSVGIGQISSEVPQNLSASRPQDRQFILSSKKLLLSDSGFYLCAWSAGQGGNQPQHFGDGTRLSIL.

The chain carries TRBV4-3 and TRBJ2-1; 10 bases align to TRBD2. Trimming cost V 0 bases and J 1 base; bases outside gene matches: 6. Germline values: CDR1 LGHNA, CDR2 YSLEER. The CDR3 extends over 18 amino acids. The CDR3: CASSQERTSGYSYNEQFF. In nucleotides, the CDR3 is TGCGCCAGCAGCCAAGAGAGGACTAGCGGTTATTCCTACAATGAGCAGTTCTTC.

This clone was seen only a few times. The chain employs TRBV7-3 and TRBJ2-1, with TRBD1 matching over 10 bases. CDR1 SGHTA and CDR2 FQGTGA come from the germline V gene. V dropped 5 bases and J dropped 6; count of bases not matched to a gene: 7. This CDR3 comprises 15 residues. The CDR3 loop reads CASSLGTGAVNEQFF. The CDR3 region has the DNA TGTGCCAGCAGCCTCGGGACAGGGGCCGTCAATGAGCAGTTCTTC.

The chain combines TRBV7-9 with TRBJ1-2, with a tentative D call TRBD1 (5 bases). Germline V CDR1 and CDR2: SEHNR, FQNEAQ (reference sequence). CDR3 length: 14 amino acids. Trimming took 5 bases from V and 2 from J, leaving 12 bases between them. In DNA, the CDR3 is TGTGCCAGCAGCCCCCGGGGGACGAACTATGGCTACACCTTC. Translated, it gives CASSPRGTNYGYTF. Combining the CDR3 with reference TRBV7-9 and TRBJ1-2 gives the whole variable domain DTGVSQNPRHKITKRGQNVTFRCDPISEHNRLYWYRQTLGQGPEFLTYFQNEAQLEKSRLLSDRFSAERPKGSFSTLEIQRTEQGDSAMYLCASSPRGTNYGYTFGSGTRLTVV.

The chain links TRBV11-2 to TRBJ2-2; D not certain. V was shortened by 6 bases and J by 5 bases, with 4 bases between the two germline ends. This CDR3 is built from 11 residues. The V gene's germline CDR1 is SGHAT and CDR2 FQNNGV. In DNA form, the CDR3 reads TGTGCCAGCAGTGTAACCGGGGAGCTGTTTTTT. Translation: CASSVTGELFF.

The chain carries TRBV18 and TRBJ2-1; the match to TRBD2 covers 9 bases. Germline V gene sequence: CDR1 KGHSH, CDR2 LQKENI. This CDR3 contains 16 residues. Trimming took 1 base from V and 6 from J; bases not matched to a gene: 7. DNA for the CDR3: TGTGCCAGCTCACCACAAGGCGGGAGGGCCGTCAATGAGCAGTTCTTC. It yields the protein CASSPQGGRAVNEQFF.

The chain employs TRBV10-3 and TRBJ1-2; D remains ambiguous. The germline gives CDR1 ENHRY, CDR2 SYGVKD. The CDR3 runs 11 residues. The CDR3 region is CSAGSNYGYTF. The CDR3 nucleotides read TGTTCTGCGGGTTCTAACTATGGCTACACCTTC.

This chain links TRBV11-2 with TRBJ2-1, with D possibly being TRBD2 (7 bases). Germline assignment: CDR1 SGHAT and CDR2 FQNNGV. The CDR3 consists of 16 residues. V was shortened by 5 bases and J by 2 bases, with 16 bases between the two germline ends. CDR3 nucleotide sequence: TGTGCCAGCAGCACCCATAAGGGGGGGCCCTACAATGAGCAGTTCTTC. Amino acid sequence: CASSTHKGGPYNEQFF.

The chain has TRBV6-5 and TRBJ2-7, with D perhaps matching TRBD1 (5 bases). Germline CDR1 and CDR2: MNHEY and SVGAGI. The CDR3 totals 15 residues. Trimming took off 0 bases at V and 4 bases at J, with 13 bases between the two ends. DNA for the CDR3: TGTGCCAGCAGTTACTCGAGCAGGGTTCCGTACGAGCAGTACTTC. Amino acid sequence: CASSYSSRVPYEQYF.

DNA for the CDR3: TGTGCCAGCAGCTTAGCACCCCCCAGAGAGACCCAGTACTTC. Its translation: CASSLAPPRETQYF. The rearrangement uses TRBV7-2 and TRBJ2-5; D gene uncertain. Germline V gene sequence: CDR1 SGHTA, CDR2 FQGNSA. The CDR3 contains 14 residues. V was cut by 0 bases and J by 4 bases, with 9 bases left in between.

CDR3 in amino acids: CASSFTGTSRYNEQFF. CDR3 nucleotide sequence: TGTGCCAGCAGCTTTACCGGGACTAGCCGGTACAATGAGCAGTTCTTC. This chain uses TRBV7-2 with TRBJ2-1; TRBD2 matches 9 bases. CDR3 length: 16 residues. After removal of 3 bases from V and 4 bases from J, the junction contained 7 bases not matched to a gene. CDR1 is SGHTA, CDR2 FQGNSA, per germline.

The gene calls are TRBV6-1 and TRBJ2-1; no definite D call. V was clipped by 3 bases and J by 6 bases, with 21 bases between them. CDR3 size: 17 residues. Germline V gene sequence: CDR1 MNHNS, CDR2 SASEGT. The CDR3 region is CASSDRVSWIRSNEQFF. CDR3 sequence (DNA): TGTGCCAGCAGTGACCGGGTCTCCTGGATCCGAAGCAATGAGCAGTTCTTC.

This chain uses TRBV19 with TRBJ2-1; 9 bases line up with TRBD2. The CDR3 runs to 16 residues. Per germline, CDR1 LNHDA and CDR2 SQIVND (reference sequence). J lost 9 bases, V lost 7 bases, and 16 bases had no gene match. The CDR3 here is CASKGRSLARGGEQFF. CDR3 bases: TGTGCCAGTAAGGGCCGGTCACTAGCGCGGGGGGGTGAGCAGTTCTTC.

This clone was detected once. The genes are TRBV27 and TRBJ2-7; possibly TRBD1 for D (5 bases). The CDR3 sequence is 13 residues long. Germline assignment: CDR1 MNHEY and CDR2 SMNVEV (reference sequence). V lost 10 bases and J 3 bases, leaving 16 bases between the germline ends. CDR3 protein: CATGKGLFYEQYF. The CDR3 bases are TGTGCCACCGGAAAGGGGTTGTTCTACGAGCAGTACTTC.

The chain links TRBV5-4 to TRBJ1-2, with D tentatively TRBD1 (6 bases). CDR3 length equals 13 residues. Germline V gene lookup returns CDR1 SGHNT and CDR2 YYREEE (reference sequence). Trimming left V 4 bases short and J 4 bases short, with 11 bases between. In DNA form, the CDR3 reads TGTGCCAGCAGCCCGGACAGCCCCTATGGCTACACCTTC. It codes for CASSPDSPYGYTF.

The rearrangement links TRBV7-9 to TRBJ1-1; TRBD1 aligns across 7 bases. The V gene's germline CDR1 is SEHNR and CDR2 FQNEAQ (reference sequence). The CDR3 sequence is 12 residues long. The V segment lost 1 base and the J segment 14 bases; nucleotides outside the gene matches: 7. The CDR3 sequence is CASSLVEGQLFF. In nucleotides, the CDR3 is TGTGCCAGCAGCTTAGTGGAGGGACAGTTATTCTTT.

The chain links TRBV5-1 to TRBJ2-5; 9 nucleotides align to TRBD2. V lost 1 base to trimming and J lost 4 bases; unmatched junction nucleotides: 8. Germline V gives CDR1 SGHRS, CDR2 YFSETQ. The CDR3 contains 16 residues. CDR3 sequence reads: CASSLSSSGTRETQYF. Here the CDR3 DNA reads TGCGCCAGCAGCTTGTCTTCTAGCGGGACGAGAGAGACCCAGTACTTC.

The chain combines TRBV2 with TRBJ1-4; 9 bases match TRBD1. The germline V gene has CDR1 SNHLY and CDR2 FYNNEI. Trimming took 6 bases from V and 10 from J; bases not matched to a gene: 9. The CDR3 runs 14 residues. The CDR3 region is CASSLQTGGGKLFF. Written as DNA, the CDR3 is TGTGCCAGCAGCCTTCAGACAGGGGGAGGAAAACTGTTTTTT.

The J gene is TRBJ2-1, the V gene TRBV5-6, with 11 nucleotides matching TRBD2. CDR1 and CDR2 from the germline V gene are SGHDT and YYEEEE. The trim removed 0 bases at V and 3 bases at J, leaving 5 bases unmatched. The CDR3 covers 17 residues. The CDR3 DNA is TGTGCCAGCAGCTTGGGGGTAGCGGGGGGGGACTACAATGAGCAGTTCTTC. The encoded protein is CASSLGVAGGDYNEQFF.